Reported below is one T cell receptor (beta chain). Here immunoSEQ multiplex PCR was the method, and the copy in TCRdb shows in-frame clones only, minus some. The sample shows over 120,000 clones, roughly 89% of them seen only once. The sample belongs to a study of T cell responses to AZD1222 COVID-19 vaccine. Here the sequenced sample was peripheral blood, taken 28 days after the second AZD1222 dose. The receptor comes from an adult who received the AZD1222 COVID-19 vaccine.

The CDR3 sequence: CASSSGGAGLYGYTF. The CDR3 DNA is TGTGCCAGCAGCTCCGGGGGGGCAGGGCTTTATGGCTACACCTTC. The rearrangement joins TRBV11-2 to TRBJ1-2, with D tentatively TRBD1 (6 bases). Between the trimmed V and J ends, which lost 4 bases and 5 bases, there was a span of 17 bases. Germline V gene sequence: CDR1 SGHAT, CDR2 FQNNGV. The CDR3 has 15 amino acids. The full variable domain, its missing parts supplied by reference TRBV11-2 and TRBJ1-2, is EAGVAQSPRYKIIEKRQSVAFWCNPISGHATLYWYQQILGQGPKLLIQFQNNGVVDDSQLPKDRFSAERLKGVDSTLKIQPAKLEDSAVYLCASSSGGAGLYGYTFGSGTRLTVV.